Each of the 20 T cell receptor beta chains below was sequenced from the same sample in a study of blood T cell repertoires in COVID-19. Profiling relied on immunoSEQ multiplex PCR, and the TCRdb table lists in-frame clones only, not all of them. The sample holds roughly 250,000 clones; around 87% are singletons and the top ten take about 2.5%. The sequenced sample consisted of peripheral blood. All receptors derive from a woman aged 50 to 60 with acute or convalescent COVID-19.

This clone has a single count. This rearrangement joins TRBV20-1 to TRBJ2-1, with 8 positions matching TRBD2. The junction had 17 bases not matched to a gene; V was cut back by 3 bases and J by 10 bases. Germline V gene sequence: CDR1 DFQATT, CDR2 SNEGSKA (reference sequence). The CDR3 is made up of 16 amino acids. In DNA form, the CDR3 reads TGCAGTGCTAGTTCCACCGGGACTAGGAAGGCGAGGGAGCAGTTCTTC. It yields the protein CSASSTGTRKAREQFF.

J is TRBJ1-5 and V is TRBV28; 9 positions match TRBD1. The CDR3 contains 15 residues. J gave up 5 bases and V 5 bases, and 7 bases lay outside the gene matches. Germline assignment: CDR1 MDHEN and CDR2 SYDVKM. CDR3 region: CASSPRDRDYQPQHF. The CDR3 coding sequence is TGTGCCAGCAGTCCCCGGGACAGGGACTATCAGCCCCAGCATTTT.

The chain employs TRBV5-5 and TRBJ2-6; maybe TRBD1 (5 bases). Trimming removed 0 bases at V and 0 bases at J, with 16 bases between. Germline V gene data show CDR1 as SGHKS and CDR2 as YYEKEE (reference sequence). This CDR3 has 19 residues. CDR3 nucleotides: TGTGCCAGCAGCTTGGGGGGCAGGCTACCCTCCTCTGGGGCCAACGTCCTGACTTTC. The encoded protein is CASSLGGRLPSSGANVLTF.

CDR3 bases: TGCGCCAGCAGTCAACCCGGGACAGGGGTCCTACCTGAAGCTTTCTTT. Protein sequence: CASSQPGTGVLPEAFF. This rearrangement joins TRBV23-1 to TRBJ1-1, with 10 bases identical to TRBD1. TRBV23-1 is designated an ORF whose function remains uncertain. V shed 2 bases, J shed 6 bases, and the junction held 9 bases outside the gene matches. The CDR3 is 16 amino acids.

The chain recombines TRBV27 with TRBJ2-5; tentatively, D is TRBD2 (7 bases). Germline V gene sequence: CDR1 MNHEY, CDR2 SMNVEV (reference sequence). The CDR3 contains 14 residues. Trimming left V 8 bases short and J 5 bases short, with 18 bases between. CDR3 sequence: CASRGGGAGETQYF. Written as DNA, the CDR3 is TGTGCCAGCCGCGGAGGGGGAGCGGGGGAGACCCAGTACTTC.

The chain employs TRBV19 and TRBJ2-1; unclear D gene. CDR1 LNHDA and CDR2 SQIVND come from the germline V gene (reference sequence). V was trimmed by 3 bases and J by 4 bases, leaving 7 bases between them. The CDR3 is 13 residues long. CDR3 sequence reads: CASSIANYNEQFF. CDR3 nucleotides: TGTGCCAGTAGTATCGCTAATTACAATGAGCAGTTCTTC.

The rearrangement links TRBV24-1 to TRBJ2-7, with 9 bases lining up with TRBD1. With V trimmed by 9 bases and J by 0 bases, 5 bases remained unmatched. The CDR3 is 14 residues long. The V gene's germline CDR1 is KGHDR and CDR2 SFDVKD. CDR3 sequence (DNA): TGTGCCACCGAGTCGGGACAGGGCTCCTACGAGCAGTACTTC. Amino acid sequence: CATESGQGSYEQYF.

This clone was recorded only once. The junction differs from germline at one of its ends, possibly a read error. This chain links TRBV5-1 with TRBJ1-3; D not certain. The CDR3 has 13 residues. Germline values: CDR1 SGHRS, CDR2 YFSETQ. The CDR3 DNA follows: TGCGCCAGCACCTTGGGTGGCGGAAACACCATATATTTT. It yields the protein CASTLGGGNTIYF. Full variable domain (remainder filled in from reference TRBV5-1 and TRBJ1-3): KAGVTQTPRYLIKTRGQQVTLSCSPISGHRSVSWYQQTPGQGLQFLFEYFSETQRNKGNFPGRFSGRQFSNSRSEMNVSTLELGDSALYLCASTLGGGNTIYFGEGSWLTVV.

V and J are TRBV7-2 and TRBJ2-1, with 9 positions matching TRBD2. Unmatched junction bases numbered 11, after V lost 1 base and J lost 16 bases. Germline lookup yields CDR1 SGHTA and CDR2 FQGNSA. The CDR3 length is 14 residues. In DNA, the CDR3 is TGTGCCAGCAGCTTAGGGACTAGCGAGGGTTTGGGCTTCTTC. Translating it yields CASSLGTSEGLGFF.

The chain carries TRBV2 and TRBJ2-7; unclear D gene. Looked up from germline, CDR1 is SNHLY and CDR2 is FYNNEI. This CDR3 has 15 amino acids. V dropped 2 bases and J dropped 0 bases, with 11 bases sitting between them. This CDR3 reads CASSEWPGNSYEQYF. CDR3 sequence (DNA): TGTGCCAGCAGTGAATGGCCAGGCAACTCCTACGAGCAGTACTTC.

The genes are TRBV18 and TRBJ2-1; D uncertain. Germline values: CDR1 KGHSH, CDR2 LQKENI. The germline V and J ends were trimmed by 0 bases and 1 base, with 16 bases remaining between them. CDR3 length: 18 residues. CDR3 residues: CASSPPWSEMKSYNEQFF. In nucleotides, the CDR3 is TGTGCCAGCTCACCACCGTGGAGCGAGATGAAGTCCTACAATGAGCAGTTCTTC. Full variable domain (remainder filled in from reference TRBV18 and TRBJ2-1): NAGVMQNPRHLVRRRGQEARLRCSPMKGHSHVYWYRQLPEEGLKFMVYLQKENIIDESGMPKERFSAEFPKEGPSILRIQQVVRGDSAAYFCASSPPWSEMKSYNEQFFGPGTRLTVL.

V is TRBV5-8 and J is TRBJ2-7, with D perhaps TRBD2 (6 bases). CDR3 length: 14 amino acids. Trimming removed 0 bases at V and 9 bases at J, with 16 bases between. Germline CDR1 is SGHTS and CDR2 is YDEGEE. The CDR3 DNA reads TGTGCCAGCAGCTTGGGTGGGACTGGGATTGGGCAGTACTTC. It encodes CASSLGGTGIGQYF. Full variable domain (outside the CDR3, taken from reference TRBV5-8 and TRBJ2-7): EAGVTQSPTHLIKTRGQQATLRCSPISGHTSVYWYQQALGLGLQFLLWYDEGEERNRGNFPPRFSGRQFPNYSSELNVNALELEDSALYLCASSLGGTGIGQYFGPGTRLTVT.

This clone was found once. The CDR3 nucleotides are TGTGCCAGCAGTGAAACGGCGGTCTCTGGAAACACCATATATTTT. It yields the protein CASSETAVSGNTIYF. The rearrangement uses TRBV2 and TRBJ1-3; D not resolved. CDR1 is SNHLY and CDR2 is FYNNEI in the germline V gene. V was trimmed by 2 bases and J by 0 bases, leaving 8 bases between them. The CDR3 sequence is 15 residues long.

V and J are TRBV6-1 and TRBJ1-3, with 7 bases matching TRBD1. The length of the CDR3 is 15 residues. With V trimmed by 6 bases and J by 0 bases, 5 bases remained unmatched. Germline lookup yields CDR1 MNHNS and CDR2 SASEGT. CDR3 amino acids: CASRLRDSSGNTIYF. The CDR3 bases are TGTGCCAGCAGACTCCGGGACAGCTCTGGAAACACCATATATTTT.

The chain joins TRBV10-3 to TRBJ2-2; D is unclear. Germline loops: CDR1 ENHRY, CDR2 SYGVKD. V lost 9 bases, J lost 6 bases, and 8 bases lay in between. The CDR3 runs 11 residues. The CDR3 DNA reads TGTGCCATACATGGTGCCGGGGAGCTGTTTTTT. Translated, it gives CAIHGAGELFF.

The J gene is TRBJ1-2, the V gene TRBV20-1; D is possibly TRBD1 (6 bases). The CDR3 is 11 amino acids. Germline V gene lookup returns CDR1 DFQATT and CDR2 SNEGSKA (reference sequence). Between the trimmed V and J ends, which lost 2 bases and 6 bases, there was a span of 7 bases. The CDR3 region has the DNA TGCAGTGCTAGATGGGACAATGGCTACACCTTC. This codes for CSARWDNGYTF.

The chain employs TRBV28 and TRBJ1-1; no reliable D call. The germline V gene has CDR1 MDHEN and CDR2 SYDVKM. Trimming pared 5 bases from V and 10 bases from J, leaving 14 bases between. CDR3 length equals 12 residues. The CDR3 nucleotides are TGTGCCAGCAGTCCCCGACTGCAAGCAGCTTTCTTT. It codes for CASSPRLQAAFF.

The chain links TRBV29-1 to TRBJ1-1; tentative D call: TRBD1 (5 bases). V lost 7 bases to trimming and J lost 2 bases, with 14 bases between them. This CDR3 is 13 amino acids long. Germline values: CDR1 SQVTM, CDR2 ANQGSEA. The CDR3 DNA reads TGCAGCGCGCAATTACAGGCTAACACTGAAGCTTTCTTT. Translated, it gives CSAQLQANTEAFF.

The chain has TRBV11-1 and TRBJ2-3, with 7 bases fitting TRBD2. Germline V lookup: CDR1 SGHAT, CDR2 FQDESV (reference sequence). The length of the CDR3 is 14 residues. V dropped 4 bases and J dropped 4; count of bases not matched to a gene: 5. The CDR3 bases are TGTGCCAGCAGCTCCTCACGGGGGGCAGATACGCAGTATTTT. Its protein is CASSSSRGADTQYF.

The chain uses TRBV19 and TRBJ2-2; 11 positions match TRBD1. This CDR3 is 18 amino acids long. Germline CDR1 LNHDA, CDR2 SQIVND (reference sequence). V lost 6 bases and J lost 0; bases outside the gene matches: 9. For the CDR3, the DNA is TGTGCCAGTAGCCGGGACAGGGGGTATGGTACGAACACCGGGGAGCTGTTTTTT. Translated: CASSRDRGYGTNTGELFF.